Detailed here is one T cell receptor (beta chain). This entry belongs to a study of cytomegalovirus exposure and HLA in healthy donors. Study as a whole: Sequencing of about 179 million T cells in an earlier analysis found around 100 million unique TCR beta sequences.

PCR amplification relied on 60 Vbeta primers (plus 13 Jbeta primers). Here immunoSEQ multiplex PCR was the method, and the copy in TCRdb shows in-frame clones only, minus some. The sample has roughly 150,000 clones, about 68% seen once. Per germline, CDR1 MDHEN and CDR2 SYDVKM. The CDR3 consists of 13 residues. J gave up 6 bases and V 8 bases, and 10 bases lay outside the gene matches. Sequenced: PBMCs. The chain couples TRBV28 to TRBJ2-7, with 7 positions matching TRBD1. The sequence came from a human donor in good health. The CDR3 sequence: CASLQGPRGEQYF. In DNA, the CDR3 is TGTGCCAGCTTACAGGGGCCCAGGGGCGAGCAGTACTTC.